The clone carrying this TCR beta chain was observed a few times. Its matching antigen is unknown. The CDR3 length is 14 residues. Germline lookup yields CDR1 SQVTM and CDR2 ANQGSEA. V shed 4 bases, J shed 4 bases, and the junction held 9 bases outside the gene matches. This specimen comes from a study of immune cell composition in non-small cell lung cancer. Looking at the study overall: Most cases were lung adenocarcinoma or squamous cell carcinoma. Study findings and constraints: Squamous lung tumours showed higher top 10 clone scores and clonality than adenocarcinomas. Tumour-associated clones >0.5% occurred in approximately 32% of adenocarcinomas, less than 80% of squamous.

Only in-frame clones appear in the TCRdb table, and some are missing; sequencing was by immunoSEQ multiplex PCR. This repertoire shows around 1,000 clones, over 75% found once; its top ten account for 11%. This chain joins TRBV29-1 and TRBJ2-5; 7 bases map to TRBD2. This sequence was found in a human donor with non-small cell lung cancer. What was sequenced was lung tumor tissue. The CDR3 loop reads CSVVGLADGETQYF. As DNA, the CDR3 is TGCAGCGTTGTAGGTCTAGCGGACGGAGAGACCCAGTACTTC.